A single sample gave rise to the 21 T cell receptor beta chains below, sequenced in a study of T cells in women clearing cervical HPV infection. The repertoire was sequenced with immunoSEQ multiplex PCR; TCRdb's copy has only in-frame clones and lacks some. This sample's table has tens of thousands of clones. What was sequenced was blood buffy coat. The receptor source for this set is a woman aged 18-70 years with a cervical HPV16 infection that either progressed to CIN3+ or cleared (not recorded which).

Concerning this clone itself: Read sequence stops 3 residues before the CDR3 end, and the germline J gene provides the missing end. J is TRBJ2-3 and V is TRBV10-1; D gene ambiguous. The CDR3 is made up of 15 amino acids. Germline V lookup: CDR1 WNHNN, CDR2 SYGVQD (reference sequence). Trimming cost V 3 bases and J 3 bases, with 13 bases left between them. The covered CDR3 bases are TGCGCCAGCAGTGATAAAAACCCTACTACAGATACG. Its translation is CASSDKNPTTDT. The complete CDR3 sequence is CASSDKNPTTDTQYF.

Regarding this clone: The CDR3 end falls 3 residues outside the read, so it is completed with the germline J gene. The chain carries TRBV20-1 and TRBJ2-7; TRBD1 matches at 9 bases. CDR3 length: 15 residues. Germline assignment: CDR1 DFQATT and CDR2 SNEGSKA (reference sequence). V dropped 3 bases and J dropped 5; count of bases not matched to a gene: 11. CDR3: CSARDGTGQEDEQYF. The CDR3 bases that were read are TGCAGTGCTAGGGACGGGACAGGGCAGGAGGACGAG.

With regard to this clone: The read ends 3 residues shy of where the CDR3 ends; the end is completed using the germline J gene. The chain is built from TRBV5-3 and TRBJ1-1; 7 bases are shared with TRBD1. TRBV5-3 is placed among ORFs of uncertain function. The CDR3 runs 13 residues. J gave up 7 bases and V 3 bases, and 6 bases lay outside the gene matches. The CDR3 sequence is CARSYFRDSEAFF. The sequenced part of the CDR3 DNA is TGTGCCAGAAGCTATTTCCGGGACAGTGAA.

Notes on this clone: Read coverage stops 3 residues before the CDR3 terminus; the germline J gene supplies the remainder. The V call is TRBV23-1, the J call TRBJ1-6; D may be TRBD1 (6 bases). TRBV23-1 is flagged as an ORF with uncertain function. CDR3 length: 16 amino acids. Trimming cost V 0 bases and J 6 bases, with 12 bases left between them. CDR3 bases read: TGCGCCAGCAGTCAATCGCGGGGGGCGCCTAATTCACCC. It translates to CASSQSRGAPNSP. The CDR3 as a whole reads CASSQSRGAPNSPLHF.

Concerning this clone itself: The sequence runs out 3 residues before the end of the CDR3; the remainder is reconstructed from the germline J gene. The V and J genes are TRBV11-3 and TRBJ2-1, with a tentative D call TRBD2 (9 bases). CDR1 is SGHNT, CDR2 YENEEA, per germline. This CDR3 comprises 15 residues. V gave up 5 bases and J gave up 7 bases, with 18 bases separating them. The CDR3 DNA, read in part, is TGTGCCAGCAGCCCAGGGGGCGGGGGGGCAAATGAG. It yields the protein CASSPGGGGANE. The complete CDR3 reads CASSPGGGGANEQFF.

In the case of this clone: Coverage ceases 3 residues before the CDR3 finishes, and the germline J gene fills in the end. This chain uses TRBV7-7 with TRBJ2-7, with 8 bases identical to TRBD2. The CDR3 contains 14 residues. Losses at the gene ends were 4 bases for V and 2 bases for J; bases not matched to a gene: 4. In germline, CDR1 is SSHAT, CDR2 FNYEAQ (reference sequence). CDR3 region: CASSSGGPPYEQYF. The sequenced CDR3 bases are TGTGCCAGCAGCTCGGGGGGGCCGCCCTACGAG.

In the case of this clone: The read ends 3 residues early relative to the CDR3; the germline J gene fills the gap. The gene calls are TRBV6-4 and TRBJ2-3, with D possibly being TRBD1 (6 bases). The CDR3 spans 15 residues. The germline gives CDR1 MRHNA, CDR2 SNTAGT. V dropped 3 bases and J dropped 0 bases, with 10 bases sitting between them. The CDR3 bases that were read are TGTGCCAGCAGTGAAGGGGGTTCTAGCACAGATACG. Its protein product is CASSEGGSSTDT. From start to end, the CDR3 is CASSEGGSSTDTQYF.

Regarding this clone: The CDR3 end is not reached by the read, which stops 3 residues before it; the germline J gene fills it in. The chain has TRBV20-1 and TRBJ1-6; tentative D call: TRBD1 (5 bases). Trimming cost V 6 bases and J 10 bases, with 25 bases left between them. The CDR3 runs to 16 residues. Germline loops: CDR1 DFQATT, CDR2 SNEGSKA (reference sequence). Partial CDR3 DNA: TGCAGTGCCAGGCCCTTTGGGGGGTCGGAACAATCACCC. Amino acid sequence: CSARPFGGSEQSP. The complete CDR3 sequence is CSARPFGGSEQSPLHF.

Notes on this clone: Read data end 3 residues before the CDR3 end; the end is taken from the germline J gene. This chain joins TRBV9 and TRBJ2-1, with 7 bases fitting TRBD1. With 0 bases clipped from V and 6 bases from J, the junction kept 9 bases outside the gene matches. The CDR3 runs to 16 residues. CDR1 and CDR2 from the germline V gene are SGDLS and YYNGEE. CDR3: CASSVGPGQKSNEQFF. The DNA read from the CDR3 is TGTGCCAGCAGCGTAGGCCCGGGACAGAAAAGCAATGAG.

A word on this clone: Read data end 3 residues before the CDR3 end; the end is taken from the germline J gene. The rearrangement links TRBV5-5 to TRBJ1-4; the D gene is possibly TRBD1 (6 bases). Per the germline V gene, CDR1 is SGHKS and CDR2 is YYEKEE (reference sequence). With 0 bases removed from V and 7 bases from J, the gap between germline ends came to 13 bases. The CDR3 consists of 15 residues. The CDR3 bases that were read are TGTGCCAGCAGCTTGGCCAGGGGATATAGTGAAAAA. It translates to CASSLARGYSEK. The full CDR3 sequence reads CASSLARGYSEKLFF.

About this clone: The CDR3 end is not reached by the read, which stops 3 residues before it; the germline J gene fills it in. V usage is TRBV5-4 and J usage is TRBJ2-1, with TRBD2 as a possible D gene (5 bases). Trimming took 0 bases from V and 0 from J, leaving 7 bases between them. Germline V gives CDR1 SGHNT, CDR2 YYREEE (reference sequence). There are 15 residues in the CDR3. The covered CDR3 bases are TGTGCCAGCAGCTTGGTAGGACTCTCCTACAATGAG. Amino acid sequence: CASSLVGLSYNE. The whole CDR3 protein reads CASSLVGLSYNEQFF.

Remarks on this clone: The read gets to within 3 residues of the CDR3 end, and the germline J gene fills in the rest. The V and J genes are TRBV20-1 and TRBJ2-7; perhaps TRBD1 as D (5 bases). CDR1 and CDR2 (germline): DFQATT, SNEGSKA (reference sequence). The CDR3 consists of 17 residues. V was shortened by 0 bases and J by 2 bases, with 20 bases between the two germline ends. The DNA read from the CDR3 is TGCAGTGCTAGAGATCTGTCAGGGCAGGGTGCAACCTACGAG. Translation: CSARDLSGQGATYE. The full-length CDR3 reads as CSARDLSGQGATYEQYF.

Points on this clone: The missing CDR3 end, 3 residues past where the read stops, is filled in from the germline J gene. The chain is built from TRBV5-1 and TRBJ1-6; TRBD1 agrees at 8 bases. Germline CDR1 SGHRS, CDR2 YFSETQ. The CDR3 runs to 16 residues. The ends lost 0 bases at V and 8 bases at J; junction bases unmatched: 7. CDR3 protein: CASSLEAAGGYSPLHF. Incomplete CDR3 DNA: TGCGCCAGCAGCTTGGAAGCGGCAGGGGGCTATTCACCC.

On this clone: Read coverage stops 3 residues before the CDR3 terminus; the germline J gene supplies the remainder. The chain has TRBV5-1 and TRBJ1-1; D is unresolved. Per germline, CDR1 SGHRS and CDR2 YFSETQ. There are 14 residues in the CDR3. Trimming cost V 0 bases and J 1 base, with 7 bases left between them. This chain's CDR3 is CASSLEHPNTEAFF. Partial CDR3 DNA: TGCGCCAGCAGCTTGGAACACCCGAACACTGAA. The variable domain in full, with the rest retrieved from reference TRBV5-1 and TRBJ1-1, is KAGVTQTPRYLIKTRGQQVTLSCSPISGHRSVSWYQQTPGQGLQFLFEYFSETQRNKGNFPGRFSGRQFSNSRSEMNVSTLELGDSALYLCASSLEHPNTEAFFGQGTRLTVV.

Turning to this clone: The read terminates 3 residues ahead of where the CDR3 ends, so the germline J gene completes it. The chain couples TRBV9 to TRBJ1-4, with D tentatively TRBD1 (5 bases). The CDR3 is 15 residues long. V was clipped by 4 bases and J by 10 bases, with 20 bases between them. Germline assignment: CDR1 SGDLS and CDR2 YYNGEE. The covered CDR3 bases are TGTGCCAGCAGCCCGGGTGGGTCAGGGATGGGAAAA. Amino acid sequence: CASSPGGSGMGK. The CDR3 reads in full as CASSPGGSGMGKLFF.

Turning to this clone: The read ends 3 residues early relative to the CDR3; the germline J gene fills the gap. The chain links TRBV2 to TRBJ1-5; 7 bases are shared with TRBD1. Germline trimming cut 5 bases from V and 1 base from J; bases unmatched to any gene: 2. This CDR3 contains 14 residues. Germline CDR1 and CDR2: SNHLY and FYNNEI. The CDR3 sequence is CASSRGPSNQPQHF. The DNA read from the CDR3 is TGTGCCAGCAGTAGGGGGCCCAGCAATCAGCCC.

Of note for this clone: The read ends 3 residues before the CDR3 terminus; that terminus is restored from the germline J gene. The gene calls are TRBV7-6 and TRBJ2-3, with 11 bases lining up with TRBD2. The V segment lost 3 bases and the J segment 1 base; nucleotides outside the gene matches: 6. CDR1 is SGHVS, CDR2 FNYEAQ, per germline. This CDR3 spans 17 amino acids. The part of the CDR3 DNA that was read is TGTGCCAGCAGCTTTCTACTAGCGGGGGCCCGCACAGATACG. Translating gives CASSFLLAGARTDT. The full-length CDR3 reads as CASSFLLAGARTDTQYF.

Comments on this clone: The CDR3 goes on 3 residues after the read ends, and that part is filled in from the germline J gene. The chain uses TRBV2 and TRBJ2-5, with D tentatively TRBD2 (5 bases). V lost 4 bases and J 1 base, leaving 7 bases between the germline ends. CDR3 length equals 13 residues. Germline V gene data show CDR1 as SNHLY and CDR2 as FYNNEI. The CDR3 loop is CASSARGQETQYF. Partial CDR3 DNA: TGTGCCAGCAGTGCCCGGGGCCAAGAGACC.

Regarding this clone: Read coverage stops 3 residues before the CDR3 terminus; the germline J gene supplies the remainder. V and J are TRBV5-1 and TRBJ1-4, with 8 nucleotides matching TRBD1. The CDR3 totals 13 residues. The germline V gene has CDR1 SGHRS and CDR2 YFSETQ. The V segment lost 10 bases and the J segment 6 bases; nucleotides outside the gene matches: 8. Partial CDR3 DNA: TGCGCCTGCCGACAGGGGTCGGATGAAAAA. It encodes CACRQGSDEK. The CDR3 reads in full as CACRQGSDEKLFF.

In the case of this clone: The missing CDR3 end, 3 residues past where the read stops, is filled in from the germline J gene. This chain links TRBV18 with TRBJ2-5; D remains ambiguous. The germline gives CDR1 KGHSH, CDR2 LQKENI. The length of the CDR3 is 14 residues. Trimming cost V 1 base and J 1 base, with 7 bases left between them. The part of the CDR3 DNA that was read is TGTGCCAGCTCACCACAAGGCGGCCAAGAGACC. This codes for CASSPQGGQET. The CDR3 as a whole reads CASSPQGGQETQYF.

Points on this clone: The missing CDR3 end, 3 residues past where the read stops, is filled in from the germline J gene. J is TRBJ2-3 and V is TRBV18, with TRBD2 matching 12 bases. V was clipped by 2 bases and J by 4 bases; unmatched bases: 4. This CDR3 has 16 residues. Germline V gene data show CDR1 as KGHSH and CDR2 as LQKENI. The sequenced CDR3 bases are TGTGCCAGCTCACCATCGACTAGCGGGGGCTCAGATACG. Translation gives CASSPSTSGGSDT. The CDR3 reads in full as CASSPSTSGGSDTQYF.